These 14 T cell receptor beta chains came from one sample sequenced in a study of blood T cell repertoires in COVID-19. Profiled with immunoSEQ multiplex PCR; TCRdb holds only in-frame clones, not every one. The sample consists of fewer than 300,000 clones, 65% to 85% of them appearing once. The material sequenced was peripheral blood. These receptors were taken from a man older than 75 with acute or convalescent COVID-19.

The chain recombines TRBV15 with TRBJ2-3, with D possibly being TRBD1 (8 bases). The CDR3 totals 13 residues. Per the germline V gene, CDR1 is LNHNV and CDR2 is YYDKDF (reference sequence). V lost 5 bases to trimming and J lost 11 bases, with 17 bases between them. Here the CDR3 DNA reads TGTGCCACCAGCGGACGGACAGGGAGGGAGCAGTATTTT. This encodes CATSGRTGREQYF.

The V call is TRBV4-1, the J call TRBJ1-1; 9 positions match TRBD1. CDR3 length equals 15 residues. Germline V gene sequence: CDR1 MGHRA, CDR2 YSYEKL. V was pared by 4 bases and J by 5 bases, with 8 bases of the junction left unmatched. This chain's CDR3 is CASSLSPGQGTEAFF. The CDR3 DNA reads as TGCGCCAGCAGCCTTTCCCCGGGACAGGGTACTGAAGCTTTCTTT.

The V and J genes are TRBV27 and TRBJ1-5; no firm D call. Trimming took 5 bases from V and 6 from J, leaving 11 bases between them. The length of the CDR3 is 13 residues. The V gene's germline CDR1 is MNHEY and CDR2 SMNVEV (reference sequence). In nucleotides, the CDR3 is TGTGCCAGCAGTCCAGGACGGGGTCAGCCCCAGCATTTT. Protein sequence: CASSPGRGQPQHF.

The rearrangement joins TRBV7-3 to TRBJ2-1; TRBD1 matches at 7 bases. The CDR3 contains 16 residues. Germline V gene data show CDR1 as SGHTA and CDR2 as FQGTGA. V trimming: 0 bases; J trimming: 3 bases; junction bases outside the gene matches: 5. The CDR3 region has the DNA TGTGCCAGCAGCTTAACGGTGGGACAGTACTACAATGAGCAGTTCTTC. This gives the protein CASSLTVGQYYNEQFF.

This clone was seen a handful of times. This chain connects TRBV7-2 to TRBJ2-3; D is ambiguous. V was pared by 3 bases and J by 0 bases, with 10 bases between. The germline V gene encodes CDR1 SGHTA and CDR2 FQGNSA. This CDR3 is 15 amino acids long. The CDR3 loop reads CASSFDPSSTDTQYF. For the CDR3, the DNA is TGTGCCAGCAGCTTCGACCCTAGTAGCACAGATACGCAGTATTTT.

In DNA form, the CDR3 reads TGTGCCAGCAGTTCCCTGGGACAGCTTAATGAAAAACTGTTTTTT. This gives the protein CASSSLGQLNEKLFF. The V call is TRBV28, the J call TRBJ1-4, with 7 bases aligning to TRBD1. V was clipped by 4 bases and J by 4 bases; unmatched bases: 6. CDR1 and CDR2 from the germline V gene are MDHEN and SYDVKM. The CDR3 runs 15 residues.

The CDR3 loop is CASSLRPTMTGQYF. The CDR3 DNA reads as TGTGCCAGCAGTTTGCGTCCAACTATGACCGGGCAGTACTTC. This chain joins TRBV27 and TRBJ2-7; D remains unclear. V was cut by 3 bases and J by 9 bases, with 18 bases left in between. The germline V gene encodes CDR1 MNHEY and CDR2 SMNVEV (reference sequence). CDR3 size: 14 residues.

The rearrangement links TRBV5-1 to TRBJ2-7, with D maybe TRBD2 (7 bases). V dropped 0 bases and J dropped 7 bases, with 14 bases sitting between them. The germline V gene has CDR1 SGHRS and CDR2 YFSETQ. The CDR3 length is 14 residues. The CDR3 DNA reads TGCGCCAGCAGCTTGGTTCGGGGGGCGGAGGAGCAGTACTTC. Residues: CASSLVRGAEEQYF.

The chain combines TRBV5-8 with TRBJ1-1, with no clear D. From germline, CDR1 is SGHTS and CDR2 YDEGEE. Trimming left V 0 bases short and J 1 base short, with 7 bases between. The CDR3 length is 14 residues. CDR3 DNA sequence: TGTGCCAGCAGCTTGGTGGGCCCGAACACTGAAGCTTTCTTT. Protein: CASSLVGPNTEAFF.

The chain has TRBV10-3 and TRBJ1-2; D not certain. CDR3 length: 16 amino acids. Germline loops: CDR1 ENHRY, CDR2 SYGVKD. V was clipped by 0 bases and J by 1 base, with 12 bases between them. The CDR3 nucleotides read TGTGCCATCAGTGAGTCAGCGGCACCGGGTAACTATGGCTACACCTTC. This encodes CAISESAAPGNYGYTF.

This chain connects TRBV9 to TRBJ2-7; D possibly corresponds to TRBD2 (6 bases). CDR1 is SGDLS, CDR2 YYNGEE, per germline. CDR3 size: 15 residues. Trimming removed 7 bases from V and 4 bases from J, with 21 bases in between. The CDR3 loop is CASSEAPGAGYEQYF. The CDR3 DNA is TGTGCCAGCTCCGAAGCCCCGGGAGCCGGGTACGAGCAGTACTTC.

The gene calls are TRBV11-2 and TRBJ2-3, with D possibly being TRBD1 (5 bases). The germline V and J ends were trimmed by 3 bases and 6 bases, with 10 bases remaining between them. Germline V gene data show CDR1 as SGHAT and CDR2 as FQNNGV. The CDR3 contains 13 residues. The CDR3 bases are TGTGCCAGCAGCTTTGGGGCCCGCGATACGCAGTATTTT. Its protein product is CASSFGARDTQYF.

This sequence joins TRBV18 and TRBJ2-1; 11 bases fit TRBD2. The CDR3 loop spans 16 amino acids. In germline, CDR1 is KGHSH, CDR2 LQKENI. After removal of 5 bases from V and 5 bases from J, the junction contained 8 bases not matched to a gene. The CDR3 region is CASSVLTSGTNNEQFF. The CDR3 nucleotides are TGTGCCAGCTCAGTCCTGACTAGCGGGACTAACAATGAGCAGTTCTTC.

The chain uses TRBV10-3 and TRBJ2-2, with 9 bases lining up with TRBD1. The CDR3 is made up of 14 amino acids. After removal of 7 bases from V and 7 bases from J, the junction contained 7 bases not matched to a gene. Germline CDR1 reads ENHRY; CDR2 reads SYGVKD. The CDR3, as DNA: TGTGCCATCACCCGGACAGGGGCGGACGGGGAGCTGTTTTTT. This codes for CAITRTGADGELFF.